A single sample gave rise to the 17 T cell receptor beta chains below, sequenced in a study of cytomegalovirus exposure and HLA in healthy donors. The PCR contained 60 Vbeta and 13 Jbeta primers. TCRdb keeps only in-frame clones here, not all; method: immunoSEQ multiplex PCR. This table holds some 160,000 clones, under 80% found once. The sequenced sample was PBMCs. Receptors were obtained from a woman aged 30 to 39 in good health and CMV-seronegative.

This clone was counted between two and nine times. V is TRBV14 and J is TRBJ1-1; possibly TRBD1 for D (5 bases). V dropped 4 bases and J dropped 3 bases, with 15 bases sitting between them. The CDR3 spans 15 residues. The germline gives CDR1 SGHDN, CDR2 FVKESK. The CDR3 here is CASSPLKGKDTEAFF. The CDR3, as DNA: TGTGCCAGCAGCCCACTAAAGGGGAAGGACACTGAAGCTTTCTTT.

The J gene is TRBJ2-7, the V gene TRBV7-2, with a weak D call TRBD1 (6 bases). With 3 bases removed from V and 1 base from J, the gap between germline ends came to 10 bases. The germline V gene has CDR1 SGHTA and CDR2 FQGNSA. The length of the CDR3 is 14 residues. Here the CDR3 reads CASSLDSLSYEQYF. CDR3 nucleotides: TGTGCCAGCAGCTTGGACAGCCTTTCCTACGAGCAGTACTTC. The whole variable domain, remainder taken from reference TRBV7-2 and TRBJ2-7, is GAGVSQSPSNKVTEKGKDVELRCDPISGHTALYWYRQSLGQGLEFLIYFQGNSAPDKSGLPSDRFSAERTGGSVSTLTIQRTQQEDSAVYLCASSLDSLSYEQYFGPGTRLTVT.

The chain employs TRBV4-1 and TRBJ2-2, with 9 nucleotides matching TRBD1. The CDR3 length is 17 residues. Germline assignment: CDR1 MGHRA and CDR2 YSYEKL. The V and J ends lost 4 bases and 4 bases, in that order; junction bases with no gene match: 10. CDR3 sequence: CASSPLGTGRVTGELFF. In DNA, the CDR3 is TGCGCCAGCAGCCCGCTCGGGACAGGGAGGGTCACCGGGGAGCTGTTTTTT.

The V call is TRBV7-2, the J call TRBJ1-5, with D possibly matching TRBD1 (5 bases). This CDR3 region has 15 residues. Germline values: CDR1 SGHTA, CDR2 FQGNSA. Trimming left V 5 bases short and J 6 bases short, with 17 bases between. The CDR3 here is CASSPQTANAQPQHF. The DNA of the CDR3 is TGTGCCAGCAGCCCCCAGACAGCGAACGCTCAGCCCCAGCATTTT.

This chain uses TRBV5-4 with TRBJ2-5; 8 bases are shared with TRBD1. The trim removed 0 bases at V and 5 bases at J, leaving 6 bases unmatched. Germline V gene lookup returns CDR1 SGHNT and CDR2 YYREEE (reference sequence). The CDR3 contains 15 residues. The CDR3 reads CASSLGQGAGETQYF. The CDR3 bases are TGTGCCAGCAGCTTGGGCCAGGGGGCAGGGGAGACCCAGTACTTC. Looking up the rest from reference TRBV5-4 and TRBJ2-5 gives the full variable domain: ETGVTQSPTHLIKTRGQQVTLRCSSQSGHNTVSWYQQALGQGPQFIFQYYREEENGRGNFPPRFSGLQFPNYSSELNVNALELDDSALYLCASSLGQGAGETQYFGPGTRLLVL.

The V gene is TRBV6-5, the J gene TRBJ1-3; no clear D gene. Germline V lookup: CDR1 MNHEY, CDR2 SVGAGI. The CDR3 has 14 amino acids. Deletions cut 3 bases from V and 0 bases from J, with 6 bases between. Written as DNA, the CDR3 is TGTGCCAGCAGTTATAAGCCCTCTGGAAACACCATATATTTT. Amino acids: CASSYKPSGNTIYF.

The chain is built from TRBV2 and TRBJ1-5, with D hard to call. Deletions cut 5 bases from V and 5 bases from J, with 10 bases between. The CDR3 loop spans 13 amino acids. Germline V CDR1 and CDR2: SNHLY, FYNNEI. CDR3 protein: CASSQGSDQPQHF. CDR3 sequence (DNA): TGTGCCAGCAGTCAAGGTTCCGATCAGCCCCAGCATTTT.

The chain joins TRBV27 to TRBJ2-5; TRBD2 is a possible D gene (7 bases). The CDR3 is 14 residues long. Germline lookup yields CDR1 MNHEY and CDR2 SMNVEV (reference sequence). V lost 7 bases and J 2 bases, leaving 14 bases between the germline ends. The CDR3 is CASKVGGGQETQYF. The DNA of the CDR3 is TGTGCCAGCAAAGTAGGGGGGGGACAAGAGACCCAGTACTTC.

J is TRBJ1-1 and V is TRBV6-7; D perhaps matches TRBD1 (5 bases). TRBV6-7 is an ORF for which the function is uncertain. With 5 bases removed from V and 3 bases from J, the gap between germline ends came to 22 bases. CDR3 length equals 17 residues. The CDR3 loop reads CASSDTYGHSVDTEAFF. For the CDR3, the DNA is TGTGCCAGCAGTGATACGTACGGACACTCCGTCGACACTGAAGCTTTCTTT.

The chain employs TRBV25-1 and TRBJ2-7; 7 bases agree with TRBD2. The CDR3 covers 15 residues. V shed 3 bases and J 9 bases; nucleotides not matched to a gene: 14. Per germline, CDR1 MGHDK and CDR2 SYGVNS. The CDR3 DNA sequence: TGTGCCAGCAGTGAGCCCAGGGAGGGCGACGTTCGGCAGTACTTC. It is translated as CASSEPREGDVRQYF.

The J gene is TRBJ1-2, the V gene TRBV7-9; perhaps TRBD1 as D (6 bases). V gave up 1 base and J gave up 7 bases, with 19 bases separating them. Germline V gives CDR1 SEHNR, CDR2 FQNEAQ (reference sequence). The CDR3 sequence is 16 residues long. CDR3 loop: CASSLGQGSSGGGYTF. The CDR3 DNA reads TGTGCCAGCAGCTTAGGGCAGGGGTCCAGCGGCGGTGGCTACACCTTC.

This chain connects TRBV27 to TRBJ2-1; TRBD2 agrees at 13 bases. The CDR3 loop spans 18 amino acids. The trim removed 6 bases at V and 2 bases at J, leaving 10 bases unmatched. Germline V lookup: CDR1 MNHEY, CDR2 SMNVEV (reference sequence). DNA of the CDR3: TGTGCCAGCAGCCGACTAGCGGGGGGCCAGAAGACCTACAATGAGCAGTTCTTC. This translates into CASSRLAGGQKTYNEQFF.

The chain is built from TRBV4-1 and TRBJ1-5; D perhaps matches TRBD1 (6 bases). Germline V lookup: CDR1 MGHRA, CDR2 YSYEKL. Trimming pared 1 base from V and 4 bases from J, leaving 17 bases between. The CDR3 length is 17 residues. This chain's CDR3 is CASSQVQTGPANQPQHF. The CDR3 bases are TGCGCCAGCAGCCAAGTGCAGACAGGACCTGCGAATCAGCCCCAGCATTTT.

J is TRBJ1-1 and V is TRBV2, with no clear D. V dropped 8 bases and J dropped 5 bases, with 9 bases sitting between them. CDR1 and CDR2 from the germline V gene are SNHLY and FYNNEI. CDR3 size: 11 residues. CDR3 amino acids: CASLVLTEAFF. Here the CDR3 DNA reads TGTGCCAGCCTTGTGTTAACTGAAGCTTTCTTT.

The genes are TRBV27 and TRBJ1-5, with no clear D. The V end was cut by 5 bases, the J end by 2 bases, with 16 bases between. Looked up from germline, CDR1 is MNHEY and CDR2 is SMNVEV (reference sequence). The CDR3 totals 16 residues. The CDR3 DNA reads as TGTGCCAGCAGTGTAGAGGGTTGGGGTGGCAATCAGCCCCAGCATTTT. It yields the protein CASSVEGWGGNQPQHF.

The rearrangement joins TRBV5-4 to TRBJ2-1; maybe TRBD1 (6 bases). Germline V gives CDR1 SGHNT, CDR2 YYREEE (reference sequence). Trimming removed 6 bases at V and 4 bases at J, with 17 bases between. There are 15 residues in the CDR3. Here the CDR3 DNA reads TGTGCCAGCAACAACCGGGACACTATATACAATGAGCAGTTCTTC. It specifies CASNNRDTIYNEQFF. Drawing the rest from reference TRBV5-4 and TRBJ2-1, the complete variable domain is ETGVTQSPTHLIKTRGQQVTLRCSSQSGHNTVSWYQQALGQGPQFIFQYYREEENGRGNFPPRFSGLQFPNYSSELNVNALELDDSALYLCASNNRDTIYNEQFFGPGTRLTVL.

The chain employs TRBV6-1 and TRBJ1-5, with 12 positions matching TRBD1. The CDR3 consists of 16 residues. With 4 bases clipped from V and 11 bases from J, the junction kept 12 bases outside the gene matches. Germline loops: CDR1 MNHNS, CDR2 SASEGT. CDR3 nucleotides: TGTGCCAGCAGTGGGGGACAGGGGGCGTGGGACCGGGCCCAGCATTTT. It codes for CASSGGQGAWDRAQHF.